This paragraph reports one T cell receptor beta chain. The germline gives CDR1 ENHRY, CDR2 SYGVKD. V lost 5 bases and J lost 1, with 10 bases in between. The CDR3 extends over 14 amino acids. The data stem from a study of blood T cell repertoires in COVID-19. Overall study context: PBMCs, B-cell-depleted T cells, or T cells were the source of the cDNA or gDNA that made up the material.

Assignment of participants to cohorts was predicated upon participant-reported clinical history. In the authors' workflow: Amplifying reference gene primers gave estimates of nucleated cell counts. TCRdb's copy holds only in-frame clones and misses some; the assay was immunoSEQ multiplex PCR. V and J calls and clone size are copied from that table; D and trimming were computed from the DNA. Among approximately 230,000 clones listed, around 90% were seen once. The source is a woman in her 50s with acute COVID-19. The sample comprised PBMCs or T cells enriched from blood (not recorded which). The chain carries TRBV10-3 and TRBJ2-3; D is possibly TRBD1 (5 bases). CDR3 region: CAISTGRRTDTQYF. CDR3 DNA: TGTGCCATCAGTACAGGCCGCCGCACAGATACGCAGTATTTT.